Following are 22 T cell receptor beta chains from one sample sequenced in a study of blood T cell repertoires in COVID-19. Profiled with immunoSEQ multiplex PCR; TCRdb holds only in-frame clones, not every one. The data contain 55,000 to 65,000 clones, approximately 91% of them singletons. Sequenced input: peripheral blood. These receptors were taken from a human donor in a cohort sampled during active COVID-19.

This chain uses TRBV2 with TRBJ2-7, with a weak D call TRBD1 (5 bases). Germline CDR1 SNHLY, CDR2 FYNNEI. This CDR3 comprises 13 residues. V shed 6 bases and J shed 2 bases, with 11 bases lying between them. The CDR3 sequence is CASRGDSAYEQYF. CDR3 nucleotides: TGTGCCAGCAGGGGCGACAGTGCCTACGAGCAGTACTTC.

This clone was recorded a few times. This chain links TRBV7-3 with TRBJ1-1; TRBD1 matches 8 bases. CDR3 size: 14 residues. CDR1 and CDR2 (germline): SGHTA, FQGTGA. Trimming took 5 bases from V and 1 from J; bases not matched to a gene: 3. The chain's CDR3 is CASSRTGGNTEAFF. In DNA, the CDR3 is TGTGCCAGCAGCCGCACAGGGGGGAACACTGAAGCTTTCTTT. Full variable domain (rest looked up from reference TRBV7-3 and TRBJ1-1): GAGVSQTPSNKVTEKGKYVELRCDPISGHTALYWYRQSLGQGPEFLIYFQGTGAADDSGLPNDRFFAVRPEGSVSTLKIQRTERGDSAVYLCASSRTGGNTEAFFGQGTRLTVV.

The chain combines TRBV7-9 with TRBJ1-1; TRBD1 aligns across 7 bases. The CDR3 is 15 amino acids. The germline gives CDR1 SEHNR, CDR2 FQNEAQ (reference sequence). J gave up 4 bases and V 4 bases, and 9 bases lay outside the gene matches. DNA of the CDR3: TGTGCCAGCAGCTCCCGGCGACAGGGCGGCACTGAAGCTTTCTTT. This sequence encodes CASSSRRQGGTEAFF.

The chain is built from TRBV20-1 and TRBJ2-1; 11 nucleotides match TRBD2. V shed 3 bases, J shed 0 bases, and the junction held 10 bases outside the gene matches. CDR1 and CDR2 (germline): DFQATT, SNEGSKA (reference sequence). The CDR3 extends over 18 amino acids. CDR3 sequence: CSASGSGRGVSSYNEQFF. The DNA of the CDR3 is TGCAGTGCTAGTGGTAGCGGGAGGGGGGTTTCCTCCTACAATGAGCAGTTCTTC.

This clone was seen a single time. The chain has TRBV27 and TRBJ2-7; 8 nucleotides agree with TRBD1. Germline V lookup: CDR1 MNHEY, CDR2 SMNVEV (reference sequence). J lost 4 bases, V lost 3 bases, and 8 bases had no gene match. The CDR3 has 15 residues. Here the CDR3 DNA reads TGTGCCAGCAGTTTTACAGGGGGGTTAATATACGAGCAGTACTTC. This encodes CASSFTGGLIYEQYF.

This clone was seen just once. This chain links TRBV18 with TRBJ2-7; the match to TRBD1 covers 9 bases. The V gene's germline CDR1 is KGHSH and CDR2 LQKENI. V shed 1 base and J 5 bases; nucleotides not matched to a gene: 9. The CDR3 consists of 16 residues. The CDR3 bases are TGTGCCAGCTCACCACTTCCGGGACAGGGTTCTAACGAGCAGTACTTC. Translating gives CASSPLPGQGSNEQYF.

The chain links TRBV27 to TRBJ2-2; 7 positions match TRBD2. V shed 1 base and J 0 bases; nucleotides not matched to a gene: 5. The CDR3 totals 17 residues. Germline CDR1 MNHEY, CDR2 SMNVEV (reference sequence). CDR3 bases: TGTGCCAGCAGTTTATTGGCTAGCGGAGCGAACACCGGGGAGCTGTTTTTT. Its protein product is CASSLLASGANTGELFF.

The rearrangement links TRBV6-5 to TRBJ2-7; 7 bases are a match to TRBD1. The CDR3 is 14 residues long. Germline V lookup: CDR1 MNHEY, CDR2 SVGAGI. V shed 2 bases, J shed 1 base, and the junction held 2 bases outside the gene matches. The CDR3 coding sequence is TGTGCCAGCAGTTACGGGACAGCATCCTACGAGCAGTACTTC. Its translation is CASSYGTASYEQYF.

The table lists this clone with a few counts. The CDR3 DNA is TGTGCCAGCAGCCATTCTTCGACAGGCTATAGCAATCAGCCCCAGCATTTT. Residues: CASSHSSTGYSNQPQHF. The J gene is TRBJ1-5, the V gene TRBV7-9; possible D gene TRBD1, 6 bases. The CDR3 contains 17 residues. Trimming took off 5 bases at V and 0 bases at J, with 17 bases between the two ends. From germline, CDR1 is SEHNR and CDR2 FQNEAQ (reference sequence).

The gene calls are TRBV29-1 and TRBJ2-1, with 10 bases matching TRBD2. CDR1 is SQVTM and CDR2 is ANQGSEA in the germline V gene. The CDR3 runs 16 residues. V dropped 6 bases and J dropped 4; count of bases not matched to a gene: 12. CDR3 region: CSVDGASGRRYNEQFF. The CDR3 nucleotides read TGCAGCGTCGACGGGGCTAGCGGGAGACGATACAATGAGCAGTTCTTC.

The chain uses TRBV29-1 and TRBJ2-3; the match to TRBD2 covers 10 bases. V trimming: 7 bases; J trimming: 0 bases; junction bases outside the gene matches: 10. The CDR3 loop spans 16 amino acids. Per germline, CDR1 SQVTM and CDR2 ANQGSEA. CDR3 nucleotide sequence: TGCAGCGCCGCTAGGACTAGCGGAGGGAGCACAGATACGCAGTATTTT. It specifies CSAARTSGGSTDTQYF.

The V and J genes are TRBV11-1 and TRBJ2-5; possible D gene TRBD2, 6 bases. With 4 bases removed from V and 3 bases from J, the gap between germline ends came to 15 bases. Germline CDR1 reads SGHAT; CDR2 reads FQDESV (reference sequence). The CDR3 is 15 amino acids. The CDR3 DNA reads TGTGCCAGCAGCTCAAGACCGGGACTCAAAGAGACCCAGTACTTC. The encoded protein is CASSSRPGLKETQYF.

The rearrangement joins TRBV29-1 to TRBJ1-5; D gene unclear. Trimming shortened V by 4 bases and J by 0 bases, and 7 bases separated the two germline ends. The CDR3 is made up of 13 amino acids. CDR1 and CDR2 (germline): SQVTM, ANQGSEA. CDR3 nucleotide sequence: TGCAGCGTTGCGGCGGGTAGCAATCAGCCCCAGCATTTT. Protein: CSVAAGSNQPQHF.

This clone was seen once. J is TRBJ2-1 and V is TRBV28; TRBD1 matches at 9 bases. The CDR3 totals 15 residues. Per germline, CDR1 MDHEN and CDR2 SYDVKM. The V gene end was trimmed by 6 bases and the J gene end by 0 bases; junction bases not matched to a gene: 3. CDR3 amino acids: CASRGDRASYNEQFF. CDR3 DNA sequence: TGTGCCAGCAGAGGGGACAGGGCCTCCTACAATGAGCAGTTCTTC.

This chain joins TRBV11-3 and TRBJ2-3, with 11 bases fitting TRBD2. Germline CDR1 reads SGHNT; CDR2 reads YENEEA. The CDR3 has 16 residues. The junction had 6 bases not matched to a gene; V was cut back by 4 bases and J by 3 bases. The DNA for the CDR3 is TGTGCCAGCAGCTCCTTAGCGGGAGGGAATACAGATACGCAGTATTTT. It is translated as CASSSLAGGNTDTQYF.

The chain joins TRBV3-1 (or the pseudogene TRBV3-2) to TRBJ2-5, with TRBD2 matching 10 bases. From germline, CDR1 is LGHDT and CDR2 YNNKEL (reference sequence). CDR3 length equals 15 residues. After removal of 3 bases from V and 1 base from J, the junction contained 2 bases not matched to a gene. CDR3 in DNA: TGTGCCAGCAGCCAGGCTAGCGGGGGCCAAGAGACCCAGTACTTC. It translates to CASSQASGGQETQYF.

The chain is built from TRBV5-1 and TRBJ1-1; TRBD1 might be the D (5 bases). Trimming shortened V by 2 bases and J by 1 base, and 6 bases separated the two germline ends. Germline-derived CDR1 and CDR2 are SGHRS and YFSETQ. The CDR3 is made up of 13 amino acids. In DNA, the CDR3 is TGCGCCAGCAGCTTTCAGGGGAACACTGAAGCTTTCTTT. Translation: CASSFQGNTEAFF.

This clone has more than one count but fewer than ten. This chain connects TRBV6-2 or TRBV6-3 to TRBJ1-1, with D possibly TRBD1 on 6 matching bases. CDR3 length: 19 amino acids. Trimming stripped 2 bases from V and 1 base from J, with 23 bases between. Germline CDR1 is MNHEY and CDR2 is SVGEGT. CDR3 in amino acids: CASSYSDDEGGISNTEAFF. DNA of the CDR3: TGTGCCAGCAGTTACAGCGATGACGAGGGGGGGATTTCGAACACTGAAGCTTTCTTT.

This clone was detected only a few times. The CDR3, as DNA: TGCGCCAGCAGCCAAGCAGACAGGGTCGACGGCTACACCTTC. It translates to CASSQADRVDGYTF. The V call is TRBV4-3, the J call TRBJ1-2; 7 positions agree with TRBD1. Looked up from germline, CDR1 is LGHNA and CDR2 is YSLEER. The CDR3 sequence is 14 residues long. Trimming took 1 base from V and 8 from J; bases not matched to a gene: 7.

This rearrangement joins TRBV7-6 to TRBJ2-5; 8 bases are shared with TRBD2. The CDR3 length is 14 residues. V lost 2 bases, J lost 5 bases, and 4 bases stayed unmatched. Germline loops: CDR1 SGHVS, CDR2 FNYEAQ. In DNA form, the CDR3 reads TGTGCCAGCAGCTTAACGGGGGGGAGGGAGACCCAGTACTTC. It yields the protein CASSLTGGRETQYF.

The chain carries TRBV5-1 and TRBJ2-3, with a tentative D call TRBD1 (6 bases). The V end was cut by 4 bases, the J end by 4 bases, with 13 bases between. Per the germline V gene, CDR1 is SGHRS and CDR2 is YFSETQ. The CDR3 extends over 14 amino acids. CDR3 in DNA: TGCGCCAGCAGCGAACCGACAGGACCAGATACGCAGTATTTT. It encodes CASSEPTGPDTQYF.

The CDR3 protein is CATSPGTGADTQYF. CDR3 nucleotide sequence: TGTGCCACCAGTCCCGGGACAGGGGCAGATACGCAGTATTTT. The genes are TRBV24-1 and TRBJ2-3, with 10 bases that match TRBD1. The J segment lost 4 bases and the V segment lost 6 bases, leaving 3 bases of the junction unmatched. Germline CDR1 is KGHDR and CDR2 is SFDVKD. The CDR3 has 14 residues.